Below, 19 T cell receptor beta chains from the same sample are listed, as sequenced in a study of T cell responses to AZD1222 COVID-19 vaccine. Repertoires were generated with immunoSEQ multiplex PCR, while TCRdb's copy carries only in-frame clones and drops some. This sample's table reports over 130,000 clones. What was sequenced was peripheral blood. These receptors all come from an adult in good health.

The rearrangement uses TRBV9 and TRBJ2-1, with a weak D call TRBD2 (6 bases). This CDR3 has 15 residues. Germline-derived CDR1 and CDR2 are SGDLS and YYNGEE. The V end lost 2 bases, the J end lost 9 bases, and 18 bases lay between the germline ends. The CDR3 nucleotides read TGTGCCAGCAGCGTGGGAGGCTCCCGGAACGGTGAGCAGTTCTTC. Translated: CASSVGGSRNGEQFF.

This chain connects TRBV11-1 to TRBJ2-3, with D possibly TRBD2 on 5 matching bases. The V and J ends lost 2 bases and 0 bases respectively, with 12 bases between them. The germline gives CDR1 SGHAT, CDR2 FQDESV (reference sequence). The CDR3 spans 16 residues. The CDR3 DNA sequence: TGTGCCAGCAGCTTACAGCCGGGGATCAGCACAGATACGCAGTATTTT. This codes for CASSLQPGISTDTQYF.

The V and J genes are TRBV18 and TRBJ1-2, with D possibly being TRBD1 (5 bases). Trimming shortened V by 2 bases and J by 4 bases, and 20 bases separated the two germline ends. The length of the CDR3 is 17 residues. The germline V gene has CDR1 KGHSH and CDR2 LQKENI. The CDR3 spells CASSPYNSGAVRYGYTF. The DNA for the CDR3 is TGTGCCAGCTCACCATATAATTCCGGGGCAGTCCGCTATGGCTACACCTTC.

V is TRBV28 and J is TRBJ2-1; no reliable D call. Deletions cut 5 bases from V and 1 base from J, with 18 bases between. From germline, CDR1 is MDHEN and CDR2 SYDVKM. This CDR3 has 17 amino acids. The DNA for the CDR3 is TGTGCCAGCAGTCCTACAAGAGGAGTGTATTCCTACAATGAGCAGTTCTTC. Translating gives CASSPTRGVYSYNEQFF.

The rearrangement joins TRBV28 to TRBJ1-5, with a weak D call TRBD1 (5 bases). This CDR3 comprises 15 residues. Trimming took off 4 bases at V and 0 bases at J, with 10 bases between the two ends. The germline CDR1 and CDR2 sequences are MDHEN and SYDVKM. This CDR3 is CASSWDVRSNQPQHF. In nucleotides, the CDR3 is TGTGCCAGCAGTTGGGACGTCCGTAGCAATCAGCCCCAGCATTTT.

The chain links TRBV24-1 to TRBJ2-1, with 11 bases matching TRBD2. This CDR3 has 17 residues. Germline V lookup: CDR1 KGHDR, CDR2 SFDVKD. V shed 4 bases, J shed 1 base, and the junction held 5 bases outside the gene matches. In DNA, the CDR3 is TGTGCCACCAGTGAAGCTAGCGGGGGGACATCCTACAATGAGCAGTTCTTC. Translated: CATSEASGGTSYNEQFF.

Here the CDR3 DNA reads TGTGCCAGCTCACCATCGTCTAGACAGGGCCTGAACACTGAAGCTTTCTTT. Amino acids: CASSPSSRQGLNTEAFF. The rearrangement links TRBV18 to TRBJ1-1; TRBD1 matches at 7 bases. The trim removed 2 bases at V and 0 bases at J, leaving 9 bases unmatched. Germline V gives CDR1 KGHSH, CDR2 LQKENI. The CDR3 runs 17 residues.

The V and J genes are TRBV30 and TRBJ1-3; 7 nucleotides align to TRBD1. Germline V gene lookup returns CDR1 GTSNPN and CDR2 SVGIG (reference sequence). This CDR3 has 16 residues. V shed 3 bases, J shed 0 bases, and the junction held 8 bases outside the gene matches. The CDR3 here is CAWSPTGEYSGNTIYF. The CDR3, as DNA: TGTGCCTGGAGCCCCACAGGGGAATACTCTGGAAACACCATATATTTT.

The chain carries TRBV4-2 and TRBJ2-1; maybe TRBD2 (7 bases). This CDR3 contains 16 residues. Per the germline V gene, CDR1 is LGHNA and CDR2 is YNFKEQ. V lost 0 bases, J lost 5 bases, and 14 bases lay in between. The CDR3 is CASSQEFAGADNEQFF. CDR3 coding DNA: TGTGCCAGCAGCCAAGAGTTTGCGGGGGCCGACAATGAGCAGTTCTTC.

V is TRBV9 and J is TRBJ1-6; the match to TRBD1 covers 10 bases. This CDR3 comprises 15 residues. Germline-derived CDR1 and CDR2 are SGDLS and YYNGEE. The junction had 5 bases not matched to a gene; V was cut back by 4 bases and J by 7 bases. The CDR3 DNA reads TGTGCCAGCAGCAGGATGACAGGGGGCAATTCACCCCTCCACTTT. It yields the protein CASSRMTGGNSPLHF. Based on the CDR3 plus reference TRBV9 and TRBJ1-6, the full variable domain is DSGVTQTPKHLITATGQRVTLRCSPRSGDLSVYWYQQSLDQGLQFLIQYYNGEERAKGNILERFSAQQFPDLHSELNLSSLELGDSALYFCASSRMTGGNSPLHFGNGTRLTVT.

Here the CDR3 reads CASSRMTDNTQYF. The CDR3, as DNA: TGTGCCAGCAGCCGAATGACAGACAATACGCAGTATTTT. This chain joins TRBV11-2 and TRBJ2-3, with D maybe TRBD1 (5 bases). This CDR3 is built from 13 residues. V was clipped by 5 bases and J by 7 bases, with 13 bases between them. The germline V gene has CDR1 SGHAT and CDR2 FQNNGV.

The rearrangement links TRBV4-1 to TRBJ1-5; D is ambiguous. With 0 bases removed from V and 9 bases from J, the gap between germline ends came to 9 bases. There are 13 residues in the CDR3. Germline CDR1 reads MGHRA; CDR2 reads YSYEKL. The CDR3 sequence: CASSQESIGPQHF. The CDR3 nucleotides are TGCGCCAGCAGCCAAGAATCCATCGGGCCCCAGCATTTT.

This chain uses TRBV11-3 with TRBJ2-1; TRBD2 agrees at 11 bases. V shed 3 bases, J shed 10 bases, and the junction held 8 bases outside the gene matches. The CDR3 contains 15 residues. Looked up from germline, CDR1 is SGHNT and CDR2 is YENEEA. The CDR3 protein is CASSFLTSGAVEQFF. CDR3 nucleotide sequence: TGTGCCAGCAGCTTTCTGACTAGCGGGGCGGTGGAGCAGTTCTTC.

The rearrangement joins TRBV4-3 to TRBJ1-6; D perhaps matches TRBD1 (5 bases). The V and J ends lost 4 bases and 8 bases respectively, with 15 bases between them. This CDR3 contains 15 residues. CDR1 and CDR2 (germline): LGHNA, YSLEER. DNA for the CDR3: TGCGCCAGCAGCCCGCGTACAGGCAGAGATTCACCCCTCCACTTT. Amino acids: CASSPRTGRDSPLHF.

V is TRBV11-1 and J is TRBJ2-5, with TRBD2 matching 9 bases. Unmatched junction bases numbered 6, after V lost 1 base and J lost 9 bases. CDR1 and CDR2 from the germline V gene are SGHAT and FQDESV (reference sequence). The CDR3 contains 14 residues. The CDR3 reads CASSLGGTSRPQYF. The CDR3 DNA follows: TGTGCCAGCAGCTTAGGAGGGACTAGCAGGCCCCAGTACTTC.

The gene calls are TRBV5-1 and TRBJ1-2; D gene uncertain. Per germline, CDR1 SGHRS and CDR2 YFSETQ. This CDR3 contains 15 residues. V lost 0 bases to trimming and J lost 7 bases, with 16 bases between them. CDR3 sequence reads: CASSLGPSRVSGYTF. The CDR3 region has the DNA TGCGCCAGCAGCTTGGGCCCATCAAGAGTCTCTGGCTACACCTTC.

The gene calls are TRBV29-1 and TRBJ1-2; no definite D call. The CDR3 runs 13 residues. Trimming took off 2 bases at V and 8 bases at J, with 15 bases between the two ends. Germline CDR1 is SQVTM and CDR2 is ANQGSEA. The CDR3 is CSVECPNSNGYTF. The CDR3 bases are TGCAGCGTTGAATGCCCGAACAGTAACGGCTACACCTTC.

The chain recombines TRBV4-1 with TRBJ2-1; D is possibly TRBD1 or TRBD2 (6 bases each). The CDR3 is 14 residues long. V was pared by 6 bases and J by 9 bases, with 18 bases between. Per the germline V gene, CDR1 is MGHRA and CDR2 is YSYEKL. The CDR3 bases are TGCGCCAGCAGGAGTCCTCGGGGGCCGGGTGAGCAGTTCTTC. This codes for CASRSPRGPGEQFF.

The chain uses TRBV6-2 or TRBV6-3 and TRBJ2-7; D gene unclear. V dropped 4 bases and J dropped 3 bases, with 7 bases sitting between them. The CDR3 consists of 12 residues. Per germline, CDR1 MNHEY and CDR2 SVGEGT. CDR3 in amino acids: CASSSVDYEQYF. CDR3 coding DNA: TGTGCCAGCAGTTCCGTGGACTACGAGCAGTACTTC.